The following is a T cell receptor (beta chain) sequence with its context. The sample originates from a study of CD8 T cells in Susac syndrome. V was pared by 6 bases and J by 5 bases, with 14 bases between. Germline V gene lookup returns CDR1 DFQATT and CDR2 SNEGSKA (reference sequence). This CDR3 spans 13 amino acids. An input of about 0.5 to 1 ug of RNA was subjected to reverse transcription using random hexamers. Amplification of the TCR beta CDR3 was carried out by immunoSEQ multiplex PCR, which spanned a total of 54 Vbeta and 13 Jbeta segments. Using its own MiXCR run on the immunoSEQ multiplex PCR reads, TCRdb lists one record per CDR3 protein. Among about 180,000 distinct CDR3 sequences listed, roughly 94% were seen once.

The sample was CD4+ T cells from PBMCs. This sequence joins TRBV20-1 and TRBJ2-1; TRBD2 might be the D (6 bases). The sequence came from a human donor with Susac syndrome. The DNA of the CDR3 is TGCAGTGCCCCCGCGGGGCCTAACAATGAGCAGTTCTTC. It encodes CSAPAGPNNEQFF.